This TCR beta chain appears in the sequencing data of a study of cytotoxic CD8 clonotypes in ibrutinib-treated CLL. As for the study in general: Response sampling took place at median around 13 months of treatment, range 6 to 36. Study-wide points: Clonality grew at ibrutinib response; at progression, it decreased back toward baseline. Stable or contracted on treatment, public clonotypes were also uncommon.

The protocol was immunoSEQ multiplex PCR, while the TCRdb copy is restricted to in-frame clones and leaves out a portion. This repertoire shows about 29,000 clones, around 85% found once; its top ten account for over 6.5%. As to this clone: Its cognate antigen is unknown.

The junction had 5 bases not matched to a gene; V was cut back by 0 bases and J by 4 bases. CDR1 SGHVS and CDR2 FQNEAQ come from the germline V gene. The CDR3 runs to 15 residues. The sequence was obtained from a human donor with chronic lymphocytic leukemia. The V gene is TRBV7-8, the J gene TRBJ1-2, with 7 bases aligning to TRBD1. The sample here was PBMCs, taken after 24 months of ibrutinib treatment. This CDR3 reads CASSLASGGPYGYTF. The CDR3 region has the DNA TGTGCCAGCAGCTTAGCGTCAGGGGGGCCCTATGGCTACACCTTC.